The 9 T cell receptor beta chains presented below share a single source sample, sequenced in a study of post-analysis software for immune sequencing data. Study observations and caveats: Roughly 5 TRBV segments, including TRBV5-6, TRBV5-1 and TRBV20-1, were more frequent in patients than controls.

cDNA libraries for TCR beta contained unique molecular identifiers. TCRdb redid the calling of the PCR reads with MiXCR, one entry per CDR3 protein. This sample carries 450,000 to 700,000 distinct CDR3 sequences, around 44% of them seen once, and the ten largest clones take more than 1.5%. No antigen has been assigned to these receptors. Sequencing used blood. All receptors come from a girl aged 10-17 years with multiple sclerosis.

About this clonotype itself: The junction differs from germline at one of its ends, possibly a read error. This chain links TRBV5-1 with TRBJ1-4; D gene ambiguous. From germline, CDR1 is SGHRS and CDR2 YFSETQ. The CDR3 totals 14 residues. The CDR3 bases are TGCGCCAGCAGCGTCCTGGGAAATAATGAAAATCTGTTTTTT. This codes for CASSVLGNNENLFF.

This clonotype was seen only a few times. This chain uses TRBV10-3 with TRBJ2-3; D assignment may be TRBD1 or TRBD2 (5 bases each). This CDR3 contains 15 residues. V was clipped by 8 bases and J by 0 bases, with 15 bases between them. CDR1 is ENHRY and CDR2 is SYGVKD in the germline V gene. The DNA of the CDR3 is TGTGCCATCGGAGACAGTAGCGCCAGCACAGATACGCAGTATTTT. Translation gives CAIGDSSASTDTQYF.

This clonotype was found a few times. This chain's CDR3 is CASSQGRGGVYEQYF. The CDR3 nucleotides are TGCGCCAGCAGCCAAGGTCGCGGGGGTGTCTACGAGCAGTACTTC. The genes are TRBV4-1 and TRBJ2-7, with 7 bases aligning to TRBD2. Per germline, CDR1 MGHRA and CDR2 YSYEKL. The CDR3 runs 15 residues. V was clipped by 1 base and J by 3 bases; unmatched bases: 6.

The chain recombines TRBV6-5 with TRBJ1-4; no clear D. The length of the CDR3 is 15 residues. V lost 0 bases to trimming and J lost 7 bases, with 12 bases between them. The germline V gene encodes CDR1 MNHEY and CDR2 SVGAGI. CDR3 sequence: CASSYSAALGEKLFF. CDR3 bases: TGTGCCAGCAGTTACTCGGCCGCCCTAGGTGAAAAACTGTTTTTT.

The chain joins TRBV7-8 to TRBJ2-1, with 8 nucleotides matching TRBD1. Looked up from germline, CDR1 is SGHVS and CDR2 is FQNEAQ. The CDR3 contains 15 residues. With V trimmed by 5 bases and J by 6 bases, 9 bases remained unmatched. In DNA form, the CDR3 reads TGTGCCAGCAGCCCGACCGGGACAGGATTCAATGAGCAGTTCTTC. Amino acid sequence: CASSPTGTGFNEQFF.

The rearrangement uses TRBV10-3 and TRBJ1-2; D gene ambiguous. There are 14 residues in the CDR3. V was trimmed by 8 bases and J by 2 bases, leaving 15 bases between them. Germline-derived CDR1 and CDR2 are ENHRY and SYGVKD. The CDR3 DNA sequence: TGTGCCATCGGAGTTCCAGGTGGGAACTATGGCTACACCTTC. It codes for CAIGVPGGNYGYTF.

This clonotype was seen repeatedly, ten times or more. The chain is built from TRBV11-2 and TRBJ2-7; 10 nucleotides agree with TRBD2. Per the germline V gene, CDR1 is SGHAT and CDR2 is FQNNGV. The CDR3 spans 15 residues. The J segment lost 0 bases and the V segment lost 4 bases, leaving 3 bases of the junction unmatched. This CDR3 is CASSYSGGSSYEQYF. As DNA, the CDR3 is TGTGCCAGCAGCTATAGCGGGGGGAGCTCCTACGAGCAGTACTTC.

This clonotype was detected many times. This chain connects TRBV4-1 to TRBJ2-7; tentatively, D is TRBD1 (5 bases). The CDR3 has 17 residues. Germline V CDR1 and CDR2: MGHRA, YSYEKL. Trimming removed 1 base from V and 0 bases from J, with 16 bases in between. This CDR3 reads CASSQGPGNSLSYEQYF. CDR3 nucleotide sequence: TGCGCCAGCAGCCAAGGTCCAGGGAATTCACTCTCCTACGAGCAGTACTTC.

The V gene is TRBV12-3 or TRBV12-4, the J gene TRBJ1-4; 7 bases are a match to TRBD1. The CDR3 length is 14 residues. V lost 5 bases and J lost 7; bases outside the gene matches: 7. CDR3 DNA: TGTGCCAGCAGTCCAAGACAGGGCGGTGAAAAACTGTTTTTT. It codes for CASSPRQGGEKLFF.